Below are 16 T cell receptor beta chains sequenced from a single sample in a study of shared clonotypes between healthy human individuals. Sequenced by immunoSEQ multiplex PCR; TCRdb stores in-frame clones only, minus some. The sample includes 2 million to 2.5 million clones, approximately 95% of them seen just once. The sequenced material came from naive CD4+ T cells sorted from blood. Subset here: CD45RA+ positively selected. These TCRs come from a man aged 18 to 30 in good health.

The chain couples TRBV6-1 to TRBJ2-2; TRBD2 matches at 7 bases. This CDR3 has 13 residues. Germline values: CDR1 MNHNS, CDR2 SASEGT. V was pared by 7 bases and J by 4 bases, with 3 bases of the junction left unmatched. CDR3 amino acids: CASIAGVTGELFF. CDR3 coding DNA: TGTGCCAGCATTGCGGGAGTCACCGGGGAGCTGTTTTTT.

The gene calls are TRBV28 and TRBJ2-6, with TRBD1 as a possible D gene (5 bases). The V gene's germline CDR1 is MDHEN and CDR2 SYDVKM. V lost 2 bases and J lost 0, with 5 bases in between. The CDR3 extends over 15 amino acids. The CDR3 region is CASSLGASGANVLTF. CDR3 DNA sequence: TGTGCCAGCAGTTTAGGGGCCTCTGGGGCCAACGTCCTGACTTTC.

For the CDR3, the DNA is TGTGCCAGCAGCGCCGGGACTAGCGGAGCCTACGAGCAGTACTTC. Translation gives CASSAGTSGAYEQYF. This chain links TRBV21-1 with TRBJ2-7; TRBD2, the table's D call, was not compared with the DNA. TRBV21-1 is listed as a pseudogene. The length of the CDR3 is 15 residues.

The CDR3 bases are TGTGCCAGCAGCCCCGGGGGGCGGGGGCGCACTAATGAAAAACTGTTTTTT. Residues: CASSPGGRGRTNEKLFF. The V and J genes are TRBV5-4 and TRBJ1-4; D perhaps matches TRBD1 (6 bases). The CDR3 runs to 17 residues. Germline CDR1 SGHNT, CDR2 YYREEE (reference sequence). V was shortened by 4 bases and J by 2 bases, with 18 bases between the two germline ends.

The rearrangement links TRBV5-4 to TRBJ1-1; TRBD1 matches at 7 bases. The V segment lost 2 bases and the J segment 1 base; nucleotides outside the gene matches: 2. This CDR3 has 14 residues. The germline V gene encodes CDR1 SGHNT and CDR2 YYREEE (reference sequence). The CDR3 reads CASSLRQGNTEAFF. As DNA, the CDR3 is TGTGCCAGCAGCTTACGACAGGGGAACACTGAAGCTTTCTTT.

The table lists this clone with a count of one. The chain combines TRBV30 with TRBJ1-3; D remains ambiguous. The CDR3 is 10 amino acids. Trimming left V 8 bases short and J 0 bases short, with 2 bases between. Germline CDR1 and CDR2: GTSNPN and SVGIG (reference sequence). In DNA form, the CDR3 reads TGTGCCAGCTCTGGAAACACCATATATTTT. Protein: CASSGNTIYF.

The chain links TRBV7-9 to TRBJ2-7, with unresolved D. The CDR3 has 13 residues. V was clipped by 5 bases and J by 2 bases, with 10 bases between them. The germline V gene has CDR1 SEHNR and CDR2 FQNEAQ (reference sequence). DNA of the CDR3: TGTGCCAGCAGCCTCAATCCCCCCTACGAGCAGTACTTC. Residues: CASSLNPPYEQYF.

The gene calls are TRBV5-4 and TRBJ2-7; a possible D gene is TRBD1 (6 bases). With 1 base removed from V and 0 bases from J, the gap between germline ends came to 11 bases. Germline values: CDR1 SGHNT, CDR2 YYREEE (reference sequence). The CDR3 is 15 residues long. CDR3 amino acids: CASSLRDTLSYEQYF. In DNA, the CDR3 is TGTGCCAGCAGCTTGAGGGACACCCTCTCCTACGAGCAGTACTTC.

The rearrangement links TRBV19 to TRBJ2-7; D possibly corresponds to TRBD2 (5 bases). V dropped 9 bases and J dropped 0 bases, with 18 bases sitting between them. Germline values: CDR1 LNHDA, CDR2 SQIVND (reference sequence). The CDR3 sequence is 15 residues long. CDR3 nucleotides: TGTGCCAGCAGTTCTGGGAGTTTAAGCTCCTACGAGCAGTACTTC. Its protein is CASSSGSLSSYEQYF.

In the case of this clone: The sample holds other DNA sequences that translate to the same CDR3. The V call is TRBV10-3, the J call TRBJ2-1; 10 positions match TRBD2. Germline V CDR1 and CDR2: ENHRY, SYGVKD. Losses at the gene ends were 6 bases for V and 5 bases for J; bases not matched to a gene: 7. CDR3 length: 15 residues. CDR3 loop: CAISGGLAGDNEQFF. The CDR3 nucleotides are TGTGCCATCAGCGGAGGGCTAGCGGGGGACAATGAGCAGTTCTTC.

The chain uses TRBV6-4 and TRBJ2-3; 8 bases match TRBD2. This CDR3 has 14 residues. From germline, CDR1 is MRHNA and CDR2 SNTAGT. The J segment lost 2 bases and the V segment lost 6 bases, leaving 4 bases of the junction unmatched. CDR3: CASRNSGATDTQYF. CDR3 DNA: TGTGCCAGCAGGAATAGCGGGGCCACAGATACGCAGTATTTT.

The chain links TRBV7-9 to TRBJ1-2; a weak D match, TRBD1 (6 bases). The CDR3 runs to 14 residues. V lost 6 bases to trimming and J lost 4 bases, with 15 bases between them. The V gene's germline CDR1 is SEHNR and CDR2 FQNEAQ (reference sequence). CDR3 amino acids: CASSPRTEGYGYTF. CDR3 nucleotide sequence: TGTGCCAGCAGTCCTCGGACAGAGGGCTATGGCTACACCTTC.

The chain carries TRBV6-6 and TRBJ2-7; perhaps TRBD1 as D (6 bases). Trimming left V 4 bases short and J 0 bases short, with 7 bases between. Germline V gives CDR1 MNHNY, CDR2 SVGAGI (reference sequence). The CDR3 spans 13 residues. As DNA, the CDR3 is TGTGCCAGCAGTTGGGACAACTCCTACGAGCAGTACTTC. Residues: CASSWDNSYEQYF.

The chain employs TRBV4-3 and TRBJ1-2, with TRBD1 matching 8 bases. CDR1 is LGHNA and CDR2 is YSLEER in the germline V gene. The ends lost 0 bases at V and 8 bases at J; junction bases unmatched: 8. The CDR3 extends over 15 amino acids. The CDR3: CASSQDLGRGLGYTF. The CDR3 DNA reads TGCGCCAGCAGCCAAGATCTAGGCAGGGGGCTGGGCTACACCTTC.

V is TRBV9 and J is TRBJ1-3, with 8 nucleotides matching TRBD1. Unmatched junction bases numbered 6, after V lost 0 bases and J lost 4 bases. CDR1 is SGDLS and CDR2 is YYNGEE in the germline V gene. The CDR3 spans 16 residues. Here the CDR3 DNA reads TGTGCCAGCAGCGTAGCTTCAGGGGGCGTGGGAAACACCATATATTTT. Protein product: CASSVASGGVGNTIYF.

The chain combines TRBV4-1 with TRBJ2-3, with 10 positions matching TRBD1. Germline-derived CDR1 and CDR2 are MGHRA and YSYEKL. The CDR3 sequence is 17 residues long. V lost 3 bases to trimming and J lost 1 base; unmatched junction nucleotides: 7. CDR3 region: CASSQVGQGKGTDTQYF. The CDR3 DNA follows: TGCGCCAGCAGCCAGGTGGGACAGGGGAAGGGCACAGATACGCAGTATTTT.